This TCR beta chain was captured by sequencing in a study of shared clonotypes between healthy human individuals. Libraries were prepared by immunoSEQ multiplex PCR; TCRdb keeps only in-frame clonotypes and omits some of them. The table lists 2 million to 2.5 million clones, just over 90% of them singletons. The trim removed 0 bases at V and 3 bases at J, leaving 11 bases unmatched. This CDR3 has 18 residues. Germline CDR1 is SGHNT and CDR2 is YENEEA. Donors were healthy HIV-negative adults without recent acute infections or vaccinations. The chain joins TRBV11-3 to TRBJ2-3; TRBD2 matches 8 bases. The sequence derives from a man aged 18 to 30 in good health. Some clones in this sample may be carry-over from other donors' samples. The sequenced material came from naive CD4+ T cells from PBMCs. Subset reported: CD45RA+ positively selected. DNA of the CDR3: TGTGCCAGCAGCTTAGATGATGTGGTAGCGGGAAGGACAGATACGCAGTATTTT. It codes for CASSLDDVVAGRTDTQYF.